A single sample is the source of the 5 T cell receptor beta chains below, sequenced in a study of T cells in Graves' hyperthyroidism and ophthalmopathy. RNA transcripts yielded amplified TCR beta CDR3 regions. With the HTBI primer set, the TCR CDR3 went through a first round of RT-PCR. From the multiplex PCR reads, TCRdb called clonotypes with MiXCR, one entry per CDR3 protein. The data show some 650,000 distinct CDR3 sequences, more than 15% seen once. The sequencing sample was made of blood. All receptors come from a woman aged 40 to 50 with Graves' ophthalmopathy.

This clonotype has at least ten counts. The rearrangement joins TRBV2 to TRBJ1-5; 8 positions agree with TRBD1. In germline, CDR1 is SNHLY, CDR2 FYNNEI. The CDR3 sequence is 15 residues long. The ends lost 7 bases at V and 3 bases at J; junction bases unmatched: 8. The CDR3 here is CASTADRVNNQPQHF. The CDR3 DNA is TGTGCCAGCACCGCGGACAGGGTTAACAATCAGCCCCAGCATTTT.

The table lists this clonotype with a few counts. The chain recombines TRBV7-8 with TRBJ1-2, with D possibly matching TRBD1 (6 bases). V gave up 7 bases and J gave up 6 bases, with 24 bases separating them. Germline V gene sequence: CDR1 SGHVS, CDR2 FQNEAQ. The CDR3 length is 16 residues. The CDR3 spells CASTPTQGIRVNGYTF. The CDR3 coding sequence is TGTGCCAGCACTCCAACCCAGGGGATTAGGGTTAATGGCTACACCTTC.

The chain recombines TRBV7-2 with TRBJ2-3; D call uncertain. Per the germline V gene, CDR1 is SGHTA and CDR2 is FQGNSA. The CDR3 has 13 amino acids. Deletions cut 6 bases from V and 3 bases from J, with 10 bases between. The CDR3 nucleotides are TGTGCCAGCAGAACGACCTATACAGATACGCAGTATTTT. Translation gives CASRTTYTDTQYF.

The chain recombines TRBV10-2 with TRBJ2-5; no firm D call. CDR3 length: 13 amino acids. Trimming pared 5 bases from V and 1 base from J, leaving 8 bases between. Germline V gives CDR1 WSHSY, CDR2 SAAADI. This CDR3 reads CASSRGSQETQYF. The CDR3 coding sequence is TGCGCCAGCAGTCGCGGCAGCCAAGAGACCCAGTACTTC.

CDR3 DNA sequence: TGTGCCAGCAGCGTAGAGGGGGGGCAGGGCGAGCAGTACTTC. Translation: CASSVEGGQGEQYF. V and J are TRBV9 and TRBJ2-7; weak D call: TRBD2 (7 bases). Germline loops: CDR1 SGDLS, CDR2 YYNGEE. With 0 bases removed from V and 6 bases from J, the gap between germline ends came to 13 bases. CDR3 size: 14 residues.